The present entry profiles one T cell receptor (beta chain) with its context. The entry originates in a study of blood T cell repertoires in COVID-19. V lost 7 bases and J lost 8, with 17 bases in between. This CDR3 contains 13 residues. CDR1 LNHDA and CDR2 SQIVND come from the germline V gene (reference sequence). Measured with immunoSEQ multiplex PCR; TCRdb has only the in-frame clones, and not every one. The sample includes hundreds of thousands of clones, 89% seen only once; the top ten take about 2.9%. This chain uses TRBV19 with TRBJ1-2, with TRBD1 as a possible D gene (6 bases). Input material: peripheral blood. The clonotype originates from a young woman with COVID-19, enrolled during active disease. The CDR3 spells CASTQGTFSGYTF. The DNA of the CDR3 is TGTGCCAGTACCCAAGGGACATTTTCCGGCTACACCTTC.